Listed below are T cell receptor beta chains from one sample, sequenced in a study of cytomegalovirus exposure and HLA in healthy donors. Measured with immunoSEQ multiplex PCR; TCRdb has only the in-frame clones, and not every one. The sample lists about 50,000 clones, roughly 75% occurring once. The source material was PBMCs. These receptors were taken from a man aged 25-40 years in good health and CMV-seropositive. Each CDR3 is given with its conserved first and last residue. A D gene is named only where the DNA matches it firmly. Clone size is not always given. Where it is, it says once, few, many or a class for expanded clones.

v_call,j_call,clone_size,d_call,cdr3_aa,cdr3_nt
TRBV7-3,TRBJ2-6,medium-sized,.,CASRSSGANVLTF,TGTGCCAGCAGGAGCTCTGGGGCCAACGTCCTGACTTTC
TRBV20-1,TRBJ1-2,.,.,CSGGDYGYTF,TGCAGTGGGGGAGACTATGGCTACACCTTC
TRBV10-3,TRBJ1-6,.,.,CAISHAPPDSPLHF,TGTGCCATCAGTCACGCCCCCCCAGATTCACCCCTCCACTTT
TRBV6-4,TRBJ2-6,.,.,CASSEGPGANVLTF,TGTGCCAGCAGTGAGGGCCCTGGGGCCAACGTCCTGACTTTC
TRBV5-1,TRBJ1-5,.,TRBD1,CASSLGWGQGKTQPQHF,TGCGCCAGCAGCTTGGGTTGGGGACAGGGGAAAACCCAGCCCCAGCATTTT
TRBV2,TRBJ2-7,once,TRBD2,CASRGDTYEQYF,TGTGCCAGCCGGGGGGATACCTACGAGCAGTACTTC
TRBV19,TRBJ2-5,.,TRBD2,CASSRVAGVETQYF,TGTGCCAGTAGTAGAGTAGCGGGGGTAGAGACCCAGTACTTC
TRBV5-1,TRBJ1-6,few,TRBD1,CASSVRRDRASPLHF,TGCGCCAGCAGCGTCCGCCGGGACAGGGCTTCACCCCTCCACTTT
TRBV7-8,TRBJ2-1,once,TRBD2,CASSLLVLAGGDEQFF,TGTGCCAGCAGCTTACTGGTACTAGCGGGGGGGGATGAGCAGTTCTTC
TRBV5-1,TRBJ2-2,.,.,CASSLFTGNTGELFF,TGCGCCAGCAGCTTGTTTACAGGGAACACCGGGGAGCTGTTTTTT